This T cell receptor beta chain was retrieved from a study of T cells expressing NK-cell markers. Study in general: In sorted CD3+CD56+NKG2C+, CD3+CD56+NKG2C- and CD3+CD56-NKG2C+ T cells, TCR beta repertoires were obtained. Seven donors tested HCMV-seropositive and one tested seronegative among the eight sequenced.

A 5'RACE template switching approach incorporating UMIs was used to make TCR beta cDNA. TCRdb re-called the 5' RACE reads and gives one entry per CDR3 protein, without DNA. The repertoire table contains 500,000 or so distinct CDR3 sequences. Whole-study results and caveats: Similarly, these clonotypes led the CD3+CD56-NKG2C+ fraction as well in a few donors.

To note about this clonotype: The antigen remains unidentified.

This CDR3 has 17 residues. Germline values: CDR1 MGHRA, CDR2 YSYEKL. Specimen: blood T cells: a sorted CD56 or NKG2C T cell subset, CD4+ or CD8+ T cells, or bulk PBMC T cells (not recorded which). This sequence was found in a man aged 18 to 35 in good health. J is TRBJ1-1 and V is TRBV4-1; TCRdb outputs TRBD1, but without DNA this stays unchecked. CDR3 sequence reads: CASSQEGQGATLTEAFF.